The 12 T cell receptor beta chains below were found in one sample sequenced in a study of tumor T cells in aggressive B-cell lymphoma. Using immunoSEQ multiplex PCR, the repertoire was profiled, and TCRdb retains in-frame clones only, with some absent. The profile shows 2,500 to 3,500 clones, roughly nine tenths of them singletons. The sequenced sample was tumor tissue. The receptors stem from an adult with diffuse large B cell lymphoma.

V and J are TRBV9 and TRBJ2-7; 9 bases are a match to TRBD1. The V gene end was trimmed by 3 bases and the J gene end by 6 bases; junction bases not matched to a gene: 4. Germline V gene lookup returns CDR1 SGDLS and CDR2 YYNGEE. There are 13 residues in the CDR3. The CDR3 here is CASSARTGAEQYF. The CDR3 nucleotides are TGTGCCAGCAGCGCCCGGACAGGGGCCGAGCAGTACTTC.

The V and J genes are TRBV7-2 and TRBJ2-5; 7 positions match TRBD2. Germline loops: CDR1 SGHTA, CDR2 FQGNSA. J was trimmed by 9 bases and V by 5 bases; bases with no gene match: 12. The CDR3 is 14 amino acids. CDR3 nucleotide sequence: TGTGCCAGCAGCCCCGGGAGGACGGCGACAGCCCAGTACTTC. This gives the protein CASSPGRTATAQYF.

The chain has TRBV30 and TRBJ2-2, with TRBD2 identical over 7 bases. V dropped 5 bases and J dropped 5; count of bases not matched to a gene: 8. From germline, CDR1 is GTSNPN and CDR2 SVGIG (reference sequence). CDR3 length: 14 amino acids. The CDR3 DNA is TGTGCCTGGGTTGGCGGGAGAGGAACCGGGGAGCTGTTTTTT. As protein: CAWVGGRGTGELFF.

The chain couples TRBV2 to TRBJ1-3; 7 bases are a match to TRBD1. The V segment lost 8 bases and the J segment 0 bases; nucleotides outside the gene matches: 1. Germline-derived CDR1 and CDR2 are SNHLY and FYNNEI. The CDR3 consists of 13 residues. CDR3 DNA: TGTGCCAGCTCAGGGGGCTCTGGAAACACCATATATTTT. Translated, it gives CASSGGSGNTIYF.

This clone was recorded once. The genes are TRBV4-1 and TRBJ1-4, with D possibly TRBD1 on 5 matching bases. Germline assignment: CDR1 MGHRA and CDR2 YSYEKL. The CDR3 is made up of 13 amino acids. V lost 8 bases to trimming and J lost 6 bases, with 13 bases between them. In nucleotides, the CDR3 is TGCGCCAGCGGGAGGGGTGGGGATGAAAAACTGTTTTTT. It specifies CASGRGGDEKLFF.

J is TRBJ2-6 and V is TRBV29-1, with D possibly being TRBD1 (8 bases). This CDR3 region has 16 residues. V was cut by 6 bases and J by 2 bases, with 17 bases left in between. Per germline, CDR1 SQVTM and CDR2 ANQGSEA. CDR3 in amino acids: CSVQGAGAPGANVLTF. Here the CDR3 DNA reads TGCAGCGTCCAGGGGGCGGGGGCTCCTGGGGCCAACGTCCTGACTTTC.

The J gene is TRBJ2-2, the V gene TRBV5-1; 15 nucleotides line up with TRBD2. This CDR3 is built from 16 residues. J gave up 6 bases and V 2 bases, and 2 bases lay outside the gene matches. Germline values: CDR1 SGHRS, CDR2 YFSETQ. Here the CDR3 DNA reads TGCGCCAGCAGCTTCGGACTAGCGGGAGGGGCCGGGGAGCTGTTTTTT. The encoded protein is CASSFGLAGGAGELFF.

V is TRBV4-1 and J is TRBJ1-3; 12 positions match TRBD1. After removal of 6 bases from V and 6 bases from J, the junction contained 6 bases not matched to a gene. The CDR3 runs to 15 residues. Germline V lookup: CDR1 MGHRA, CDR2 YSYEKL. The CDR3 is CASRPPGQGANTIYF. The CDR3 DNA reads TGCGCCAGCAGACCTCCGGGACAGGGGGCAAACACCATATATTTT.

The genes are TRBV7-9 and TRBJ2-5, with TRBD1 identical over 7 bases. Germline V gene sequence: CDR1 SEHNR, CDR2 FQNEAQ (reference sequence). V gave up 5 bases and J gave up 4 bases; unmatched junction bases: 7. The CDR3 spans 14 residues. Written as DNA, the CDR3 is TGTGCCAGCAGCCCGACAGGGTCCGGAGAGACCCAGTACTTC. Its translation: CASSPTGSGETQYF.

The V and J genes are TRBV9 and TRBJ2-1; 10 nucleotides agree with TRBD2. The germline V gene encodes CDR1 SGDLS and CDR2 YYNGEE. This CDR3 comprises 17 residues. Trimming cost V 0 bases and J 8 bases; bases outside gene matches: 11. CDR3 residues: CASSVGQLAGVGDEQFF. In DNA, the CDR3 is TGTGCCAGCAGCGTAGGTCAGCTAGCGGGAGTGGGCGATGAGCAGTTCTTC.

In this sample, this clone turned up a few times. The genes are TRBV10-3 and TRBJ1-5; TRBD1 might be the D (5 bases). The CDR3 is 12 amino acids. The V and J ends lost 8 bases and 6 bases respectively, with 11 bases between them. Germline V gene sequence: CDR1 ENHRY, CDR2 SYGVKD. The CDR3: CAIEGAVQPQHF. The CDR3 DNA is TGTGCCATCGAAGGGGCTGTTCAGCCCCAGCATTTT.

This rearrangement joins TRBV5-1 to TRBJ2-1, with a tentative D call TRBD1 (7 bases). Trimming took 5 bases from V and 6 from J, leaving 15 bases between them. The germline gives CDR1 SGHRS, CDR2 YFSETQ. This CDR3 has 14 amino acids. This chain's CDR3 is CASRPGGIFNEQFF. CDR3 nucleotides: TGCGCCAGCAGGCCAGGGGGGATCTTCAATGAGCAGTTCTTC.